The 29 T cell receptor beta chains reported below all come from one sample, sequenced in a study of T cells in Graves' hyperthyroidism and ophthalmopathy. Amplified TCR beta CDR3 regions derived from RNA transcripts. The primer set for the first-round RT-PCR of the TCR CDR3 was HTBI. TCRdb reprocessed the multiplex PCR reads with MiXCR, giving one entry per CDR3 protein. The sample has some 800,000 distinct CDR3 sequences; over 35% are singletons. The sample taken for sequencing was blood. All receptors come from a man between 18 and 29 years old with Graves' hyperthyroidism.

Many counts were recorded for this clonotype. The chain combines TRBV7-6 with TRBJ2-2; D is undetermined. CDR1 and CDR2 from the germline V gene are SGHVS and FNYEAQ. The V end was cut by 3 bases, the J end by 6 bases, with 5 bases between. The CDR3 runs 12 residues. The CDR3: CASSFLSGELFF. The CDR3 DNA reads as TGTGCCAGCAGCTTCTTGTCCGGGGAGCTGTTTTTT.

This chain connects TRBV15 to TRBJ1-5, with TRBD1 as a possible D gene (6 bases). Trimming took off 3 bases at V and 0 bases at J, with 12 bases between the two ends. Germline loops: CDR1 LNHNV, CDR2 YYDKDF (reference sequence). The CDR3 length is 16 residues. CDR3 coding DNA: TGTGCCACCAGCAGTGCTAGGACAGCTAGCAATCAGCCCCAGCATTTT. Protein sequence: CATSSARTASNQPQHF. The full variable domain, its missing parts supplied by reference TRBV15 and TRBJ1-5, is DAMVIQNPRYQVTQFGKPVTLSCSQTLNHNVMYWYQQKSSQAPKLLFHYYDKDFNNEADTPDNFQSRRPNTSFCFLDIRSPGLGDTAMYLCATSSARTASNQPQHFGDGTRLSIL.

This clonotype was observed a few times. The CDR3: CASRGTLGEKLFF. The CDR3 DNA reads as TGTGCCAGCCGTGGGACACTCGGGGAAAAACTGTTTTTT. The chain joins TRBV6-6 to TRBJ1-4; a possible D gene is TRBD1 (6 bases). The CDR3 length is 13 residues. V dropped 8 bases and J dropped 8 bases, with 15 bases sitting between them. The germline CDR1 and CDR2 sequences are MNHNY and SVGAGI (reference sequence).

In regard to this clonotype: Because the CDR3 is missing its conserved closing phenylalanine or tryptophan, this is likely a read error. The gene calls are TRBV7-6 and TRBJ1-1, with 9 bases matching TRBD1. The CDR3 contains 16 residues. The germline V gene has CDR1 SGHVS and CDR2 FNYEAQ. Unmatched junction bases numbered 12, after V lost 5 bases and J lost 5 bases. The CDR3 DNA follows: TGTGCCAGCAGCCAGAGTCCCGGGACAGGGATGACTGAAGCTTTCCTT. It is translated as CASSQSPGTGMTEAFL.

CDR3 region: CASSLFPGEEQYF. CDR3 DNA sequence: TGTGCCAGCAGCTTATTTCCAGGGGAGGAGCAGTACTTC. The chain combines TRBV5-8 with TRBJ2-7; D may be TRBD1 (6 bases). The ends were cut back, 2 bases at V and 7 bases at J, with 13 bases in the middle. Per germline, CDR1 SGHTS and CDR2 YDEGEE. The CDR3 is 13 amino acids.

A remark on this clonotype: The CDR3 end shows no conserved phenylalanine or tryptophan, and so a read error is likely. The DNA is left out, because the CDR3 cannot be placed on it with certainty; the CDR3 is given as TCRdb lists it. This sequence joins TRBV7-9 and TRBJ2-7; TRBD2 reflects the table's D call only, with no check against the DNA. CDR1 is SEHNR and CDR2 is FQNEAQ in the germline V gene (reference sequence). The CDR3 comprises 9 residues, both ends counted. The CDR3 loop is CASSQWVAG.

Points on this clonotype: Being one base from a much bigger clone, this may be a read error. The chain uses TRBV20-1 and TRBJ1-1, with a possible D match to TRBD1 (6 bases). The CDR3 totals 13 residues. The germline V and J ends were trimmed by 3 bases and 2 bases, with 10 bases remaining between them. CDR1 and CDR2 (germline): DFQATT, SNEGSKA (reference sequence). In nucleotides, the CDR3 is TGCAGTGCTAGTACAGGGAGCAACACTGAAGCTTTCTTT. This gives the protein CSASTGSNTEAFF.

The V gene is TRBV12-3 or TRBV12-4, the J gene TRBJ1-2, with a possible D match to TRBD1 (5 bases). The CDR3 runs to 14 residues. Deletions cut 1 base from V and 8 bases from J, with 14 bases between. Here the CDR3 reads CASSLDRSVGGYTF. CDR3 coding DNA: TGTGCCAGCAGTTTAGACAGGAGTGTCGGCGGCTACACCTTC.

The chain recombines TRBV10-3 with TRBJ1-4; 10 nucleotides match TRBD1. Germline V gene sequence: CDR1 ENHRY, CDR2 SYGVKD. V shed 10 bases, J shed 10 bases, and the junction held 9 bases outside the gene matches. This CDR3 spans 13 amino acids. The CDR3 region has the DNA TGTGCCACCGGGACAGGGGAGGTTGGAAAACTGTTTTTT. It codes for CATGTGEVGKLFF.

This CDR3 reads CSYGLAGVEQFF. The CDR3 DNA reads as TGCTCGTACGGACTAGCGGGAGTCGAGCAGTTCTTC. V and J are TRBV20-1 and TRBJ2-1; 13 bases align to TRBD2. CDR3 length: 12 amino acids. Germline V gene data show CDR1 as DFQATT and CDR2 as SNEGSKA (reference sequence).

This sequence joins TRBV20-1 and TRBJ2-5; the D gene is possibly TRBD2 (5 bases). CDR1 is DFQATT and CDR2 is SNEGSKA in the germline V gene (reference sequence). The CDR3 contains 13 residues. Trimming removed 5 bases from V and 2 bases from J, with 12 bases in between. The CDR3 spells CSAPTRSQETQYF. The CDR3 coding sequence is TGCAGTGCTCCTACTAGGAGTCAAGAGACCCAGTACTTC.

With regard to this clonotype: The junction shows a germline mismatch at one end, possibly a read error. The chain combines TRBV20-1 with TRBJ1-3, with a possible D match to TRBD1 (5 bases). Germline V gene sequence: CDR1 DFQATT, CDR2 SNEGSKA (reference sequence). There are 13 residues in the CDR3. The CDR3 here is CGALDISGNTIYF. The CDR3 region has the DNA TGCGGTGCCCTGGACATATCTGGAAACACCATATATTTT.

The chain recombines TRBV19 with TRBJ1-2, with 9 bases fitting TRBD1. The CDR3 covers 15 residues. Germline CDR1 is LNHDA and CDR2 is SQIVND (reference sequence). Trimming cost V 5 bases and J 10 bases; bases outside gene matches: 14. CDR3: CASSPPNRDRVDYTF. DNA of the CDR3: TGTGCCAGTAGTCCGCCTAACCGGGACAGGGTTGACTACACCTTC.

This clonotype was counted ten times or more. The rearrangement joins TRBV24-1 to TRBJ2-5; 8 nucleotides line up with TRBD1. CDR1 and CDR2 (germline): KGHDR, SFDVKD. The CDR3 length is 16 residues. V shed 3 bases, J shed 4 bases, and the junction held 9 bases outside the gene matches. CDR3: CATSDAGTGGVETQYF. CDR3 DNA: TGTGCCACCAGTGATGCCGGGACAGGAGGGGTAGAGACCCAGTACTTC.

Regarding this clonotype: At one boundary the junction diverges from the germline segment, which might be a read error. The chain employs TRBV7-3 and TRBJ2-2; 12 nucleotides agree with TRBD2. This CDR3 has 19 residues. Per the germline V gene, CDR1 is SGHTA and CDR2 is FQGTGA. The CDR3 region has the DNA TGCGCCAGCAGCTCTAGGGGTCCGGGACTAGCGGGGAACACCGGGGAGCTGTTTTTT. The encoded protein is CASSSRGPGLAGNTGELFF.

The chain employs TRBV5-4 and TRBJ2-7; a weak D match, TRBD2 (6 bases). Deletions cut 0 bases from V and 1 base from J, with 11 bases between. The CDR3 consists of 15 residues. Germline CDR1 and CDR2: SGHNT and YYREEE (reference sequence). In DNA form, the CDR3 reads TGTGCCAGCAGCTTGGATCCGGGGGTATCCTACGAGCAGTACTTC. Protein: CASSLDPGVSYEQYF. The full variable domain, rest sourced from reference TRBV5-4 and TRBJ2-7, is ETGVTQSPTHLIKTRGQQVTLRCSSQSGHNTVSWYQQALGQGPQFIFQYYREEENGRGNFPPRFSGLQFPNYSSELNVNALELDDSALYLCASSLDPGVSYEQYFGPGTRLTVT.

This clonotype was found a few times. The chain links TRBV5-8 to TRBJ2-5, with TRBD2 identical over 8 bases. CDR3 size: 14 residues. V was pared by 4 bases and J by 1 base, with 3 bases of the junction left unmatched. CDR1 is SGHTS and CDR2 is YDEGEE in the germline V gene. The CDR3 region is CASSPGGAQETQYF. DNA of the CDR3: TGTGCCAGCAGCCCGGGGGGGGCCCAAGAGACCCAGTACTTC.

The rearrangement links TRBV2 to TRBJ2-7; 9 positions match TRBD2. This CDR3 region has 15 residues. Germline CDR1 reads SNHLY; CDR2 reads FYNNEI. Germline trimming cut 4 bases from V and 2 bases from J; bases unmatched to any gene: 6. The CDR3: CASSGWTSDPYEQYF. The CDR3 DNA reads TGTGCCAGCAGTGGATGGACTAGCGACCCCTACGAGCAGTACTTC.

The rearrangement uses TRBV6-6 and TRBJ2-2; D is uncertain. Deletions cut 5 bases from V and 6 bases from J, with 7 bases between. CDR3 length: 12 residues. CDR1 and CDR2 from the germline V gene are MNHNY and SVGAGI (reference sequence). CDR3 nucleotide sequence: TGTGCCAGCAGTAAAAAGGCCGGGGAGCTGTTTTTT. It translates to CASSKKAGELFF.

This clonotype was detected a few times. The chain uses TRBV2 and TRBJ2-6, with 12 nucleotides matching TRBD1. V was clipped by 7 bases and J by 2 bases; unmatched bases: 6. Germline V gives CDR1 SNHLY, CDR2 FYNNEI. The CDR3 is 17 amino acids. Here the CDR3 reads CASTLGQGATGANVLTF. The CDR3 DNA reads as TGTGCCAGCACCTTGGGACAGGGGGCGACTGGGGCCAACGTCCTGACTTTC.

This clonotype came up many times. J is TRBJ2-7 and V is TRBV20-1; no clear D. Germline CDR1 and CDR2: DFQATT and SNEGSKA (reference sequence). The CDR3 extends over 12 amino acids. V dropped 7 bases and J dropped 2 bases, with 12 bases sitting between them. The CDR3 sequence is CSVSGWAYEQYF. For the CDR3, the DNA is TGCAGTGTCTCTGGTTGGGCCTACGAGCAGTACTTC.

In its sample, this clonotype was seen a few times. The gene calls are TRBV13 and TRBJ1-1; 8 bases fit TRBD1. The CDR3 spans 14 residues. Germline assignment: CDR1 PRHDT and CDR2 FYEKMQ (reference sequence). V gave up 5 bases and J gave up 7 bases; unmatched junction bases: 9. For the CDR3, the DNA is TGTGCCAGCAGCCGAGGACAGGGATCCCGTGAAGCTTTCTTT. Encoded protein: CASSRGQGSREAFF. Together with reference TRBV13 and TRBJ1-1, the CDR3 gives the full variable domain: AAGVIQSPRHLIKEKRETATLKCYPIPRHDTVYWYQQGPGQDPQFLISFYEKMQSDKGSIPDRFSAQQFSDYHSELNMSSLELGDSALYFCASSRGQGSREAFFGQGTRLTVV.

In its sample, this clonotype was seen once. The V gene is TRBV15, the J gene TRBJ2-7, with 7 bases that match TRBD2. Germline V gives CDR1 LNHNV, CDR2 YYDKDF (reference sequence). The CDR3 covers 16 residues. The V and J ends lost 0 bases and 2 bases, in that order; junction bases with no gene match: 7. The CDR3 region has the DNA TGTGCCACCAGCAGAGATGCCGCGGGAGAGACCTACGAGCAGTACTTC. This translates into CATSRDAAGETYEQYF.

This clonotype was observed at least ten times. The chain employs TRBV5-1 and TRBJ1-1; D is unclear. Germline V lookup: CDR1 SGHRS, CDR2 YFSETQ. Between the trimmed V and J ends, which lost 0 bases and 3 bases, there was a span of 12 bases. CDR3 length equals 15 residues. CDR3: CASSLAPGGYTEAFF. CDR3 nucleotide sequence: TGCGCCAGCAGCTTGGCACCCGGTGGGTACACTGAAGCTTTCTTT.

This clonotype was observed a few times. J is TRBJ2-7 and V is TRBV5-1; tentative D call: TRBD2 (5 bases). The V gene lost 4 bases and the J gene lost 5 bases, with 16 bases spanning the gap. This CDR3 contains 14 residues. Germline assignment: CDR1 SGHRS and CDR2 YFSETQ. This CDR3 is CASSIFRTRDEQYF. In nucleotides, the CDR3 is TGCGCCAGCAGCATATTTCGGACGAGGGACGAGCAGTACTTC. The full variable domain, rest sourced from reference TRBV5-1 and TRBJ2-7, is KAGVTQTPRYLIKTRGQQVTLSCSPISGHRSVSWYQQTPGQGLQFLFEYFSETQRNKGNFPGRFSGRQFSNSRSEMNVSTLELGDSALYLCASSIFRTRDEQYFGPGTRLTVT.

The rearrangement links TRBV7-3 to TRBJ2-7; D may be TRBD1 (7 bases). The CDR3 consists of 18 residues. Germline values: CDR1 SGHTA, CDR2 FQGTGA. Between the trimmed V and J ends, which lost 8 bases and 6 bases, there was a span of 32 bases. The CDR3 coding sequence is TGTGCCAGCGCCAGCAGGGGCTCCTATTATGCAGGGGGGATCGAGCAGTACTTC. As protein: CASASRGSYYAGGIEQYF.

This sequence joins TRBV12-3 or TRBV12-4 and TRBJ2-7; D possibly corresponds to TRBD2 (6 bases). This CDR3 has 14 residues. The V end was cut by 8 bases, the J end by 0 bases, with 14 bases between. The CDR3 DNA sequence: TGTGCCAGCGGACCCGGGACTGGCTCCTACGAGCAGTACTTC. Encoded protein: CASGPGTGSYEQYF.

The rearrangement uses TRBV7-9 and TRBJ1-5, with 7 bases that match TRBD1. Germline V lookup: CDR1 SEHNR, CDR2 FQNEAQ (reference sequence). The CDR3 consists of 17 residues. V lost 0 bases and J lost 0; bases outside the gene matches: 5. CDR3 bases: TGTGCCAGCAGCTTAGCGTGGACAGGATCTAGCAATCAGCCCCAGCATTTT. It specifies CASSLAWTGSSNQPQHF.

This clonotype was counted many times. The chain's CDR3 is CASSIPGSGNTIYF. For the CDR3, the DNA is TGTGCCAGTAGTATTCCCGGCTCTGGAAACACCATATATTTT. The V gene is TRBV19, the J gene TRBJ1-3; D is ambiguous. Germline values: CDR1 LNHDA, CDR2 SQIVND (reference sequence). The V and J ends lost 3 bases and 0 bases respectively, with 6 bases between them. This CDR3 comprises 14 residues.